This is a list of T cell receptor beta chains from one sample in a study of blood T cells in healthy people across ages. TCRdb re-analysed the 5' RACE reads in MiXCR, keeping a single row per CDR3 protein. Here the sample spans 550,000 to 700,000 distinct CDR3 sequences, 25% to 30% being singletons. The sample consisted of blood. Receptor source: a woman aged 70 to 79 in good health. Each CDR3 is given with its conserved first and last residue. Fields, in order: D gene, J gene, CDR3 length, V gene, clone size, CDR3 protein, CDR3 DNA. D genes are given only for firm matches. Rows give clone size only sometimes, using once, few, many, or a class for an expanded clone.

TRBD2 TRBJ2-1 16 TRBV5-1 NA CASSPVGAGRIDEQFF TGCGCCAGCAGCCCCGTGGGAGCGGGGAGAATCGATGAGCAGTTCTTC
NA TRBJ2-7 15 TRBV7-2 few CASSAQGNMGYEQYF TGTGCCAGCAGCGCACAGGGCAATATGGGGTACGAGCAGTACTTC
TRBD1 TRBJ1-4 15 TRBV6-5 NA CASRVTGTGREKLFF TGTGCCAGCAGGGTTACGGGGACAGGGCGAGAAAAACTGTTTTTT
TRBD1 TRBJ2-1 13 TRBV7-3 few CASTGDRVNEQFF TGTGCCAGCACTGGGGACAGGGTAAATGAGCAGTTCTTC
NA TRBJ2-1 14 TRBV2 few CASSSDVYNNEQFF TGTGCCAGCAGTTCCGACGTGTACAACAATGAGCAGTTCTTC
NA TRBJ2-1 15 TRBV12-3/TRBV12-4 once CASTSLRSSYNEQFF TGTGCCAGCACCTCCCTGAGGAGCTCCTACAATGAGCAGTTCTTC
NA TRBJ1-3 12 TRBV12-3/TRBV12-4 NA CASSNSGNTIYF TGTGCCAGCAGCAATTCTGGAAACACCATATATTTT
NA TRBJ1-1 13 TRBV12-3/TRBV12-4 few CVSRTSARTEAFF TGTGTCAGCAGGACCTCAGCGAGGACTGAAGCTTTCTTT
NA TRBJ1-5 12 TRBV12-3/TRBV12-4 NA CASRRGDQPQHF TGTGCCAGCAGACGGGGCGATCAGCCCCAGCATTTT
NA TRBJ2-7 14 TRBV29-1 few CSVGGPSSSYEQYF TGCAGCGTTGGGGGACCTTCTAGCTCCTACGAGCAGTACTTC
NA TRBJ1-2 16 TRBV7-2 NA CASSLKGGALNYGYTF TGTGCCAGCAGCCTGAAGGGGGGTGCGCTTAACTATGGCTACACCTTC